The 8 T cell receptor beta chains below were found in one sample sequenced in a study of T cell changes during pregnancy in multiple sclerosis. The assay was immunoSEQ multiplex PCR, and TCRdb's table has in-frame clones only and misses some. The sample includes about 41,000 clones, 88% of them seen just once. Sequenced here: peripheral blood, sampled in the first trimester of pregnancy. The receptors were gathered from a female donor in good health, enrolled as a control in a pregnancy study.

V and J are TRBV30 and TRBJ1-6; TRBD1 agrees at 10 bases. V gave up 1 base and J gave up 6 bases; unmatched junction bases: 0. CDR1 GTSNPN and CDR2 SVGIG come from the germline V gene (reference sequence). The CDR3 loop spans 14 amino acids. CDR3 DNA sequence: TGTGCCTGGAGTGGGGACAGGGGTAATTCACCCCTCCACTTT. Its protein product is CAWSGDRGNSPLHF.

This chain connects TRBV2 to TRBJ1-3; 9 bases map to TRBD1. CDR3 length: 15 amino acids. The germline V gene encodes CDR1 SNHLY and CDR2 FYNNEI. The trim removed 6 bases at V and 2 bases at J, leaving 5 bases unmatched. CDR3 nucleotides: TGTGCCAGCAGAGACACAGGGGGCCCTGGAAACACCATATATTTT. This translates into CASRDTGGPGNTIYF.

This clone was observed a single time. In nucleotides, the CDR3 is TGTGCCAGCAGCCCGACGACAGGGCCCTCCTACGAGCAGTACTTC. Translation gives CASSPTTGPSYEQYF. This chain links TRBV7-9 with TRBJ2-7; TRBD1 matches at 7 bases. After removal of 5 bases from V and 0 bases from J, the junction contained 7 bases not matched to a gene. This CDR3 spans 15 amino acids. Germline values: CDR1 SEHNR, CDR2 FQNEAQ (reference sequence).

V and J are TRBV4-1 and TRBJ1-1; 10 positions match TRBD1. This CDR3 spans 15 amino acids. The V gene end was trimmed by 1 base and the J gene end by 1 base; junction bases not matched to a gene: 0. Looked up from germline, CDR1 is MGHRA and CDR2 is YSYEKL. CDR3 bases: TGCGCCAGCAGCCAAGGGGACAGGGGGAACACTGAAGCTTTCTTT. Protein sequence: CASSQGDRGNTEAFF.

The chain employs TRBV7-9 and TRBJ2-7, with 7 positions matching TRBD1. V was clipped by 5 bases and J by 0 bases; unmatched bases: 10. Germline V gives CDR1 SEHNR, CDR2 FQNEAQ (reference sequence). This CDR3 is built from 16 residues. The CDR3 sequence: CASSPRPTGSSYEQYF. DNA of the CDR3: TGTGCCAGCAGCCCAAGACCGACAGGGAGCTCCTACGAGCAGTACTTC.

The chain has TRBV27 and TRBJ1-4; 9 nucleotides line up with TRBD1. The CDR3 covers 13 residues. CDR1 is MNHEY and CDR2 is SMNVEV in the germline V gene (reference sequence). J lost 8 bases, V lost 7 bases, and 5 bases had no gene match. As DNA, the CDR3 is TGTGCCAGCAAGGGGACAGGGTCCGAAAAACTGTTTTTT. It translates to CASKGTGSEKLFF.

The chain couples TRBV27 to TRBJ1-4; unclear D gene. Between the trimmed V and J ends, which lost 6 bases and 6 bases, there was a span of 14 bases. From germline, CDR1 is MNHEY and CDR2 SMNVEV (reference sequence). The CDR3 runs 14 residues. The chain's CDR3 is CASRPRGGDEKLFF. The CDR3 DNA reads TGTGCCAGCAGACCCCGGGGTGGTGATGAAAAACTGTTTTTT.

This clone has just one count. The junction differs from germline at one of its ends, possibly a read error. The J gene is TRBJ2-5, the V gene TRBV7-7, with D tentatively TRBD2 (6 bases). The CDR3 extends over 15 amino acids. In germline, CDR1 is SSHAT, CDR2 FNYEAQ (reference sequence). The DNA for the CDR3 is TGTGCTAGCAGCTTAGAGTGGAGGGATGGAGAGACCCAGTACTTC. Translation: CASSLEWRDGETQYF. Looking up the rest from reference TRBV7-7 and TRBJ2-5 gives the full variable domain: GAGVSQSPRYKVTKRGQDVTLRCDPISSHATLYWYQQALGQGPEFLTYFNYEAQPDKSGLPSDRFSAERPEGSISTLTIQRTEQRDSAMYRCASSLEWRDGETQYFGPGTRLLVL.